In this sample, the clone carrying this T cell receptor beta chain turned up many times. The antigen remains undetermined. The V and J ends lost 4 bases and 3 bases, in that order; junction bases with no gene match: 4. Germline V gene sequence: CDR1 SGHRS, CDR2 YFSETQ. This CDR3 is built from 14 residues. These data belong to a study of cytomegalovirus exposure and HLA in healthy donors. Produced via immunoSEQ multiplex PCR; TCRdb's table is partial and in-frame only. The sample lists 300,000 to 400,000 clones, more than 80% occurring once. Points from the study as a whole: The classifier was said to identify cytomegalovirus status with high specificity and sensitivity. Some public TCRs appeared in many individuals, while most sequences were rare. The investigators catalogued 180 or so TCR beta chains as cytomegalovirus-associated.

The specimen sequenced was PBMCs. V is TRBV5-1 and J is TRBJ2-5, with 9 bases aligning to TRBD1. The receptor was isolated from a young woman in good health and CMV-seronegative. Written as DNA, the CDR3 is TGCGCCAGCAGCCTTACAGGGGGCAAAGAGACCCAGTACTTC. It encodes CASSLTGGKETQYF.